This is a list of T cell receptor beta chains from one sample in a study of PD-L1 blockade in urothelial cancer. Profiling relied on immunoSEQ multiplex PCR, and the TCRdb table lists in-frame clones only, not all of them. The data show 46,000 or so clones, around 86% seen once. Material: PBMCs, obtained around atezolizumab (anti-PD-L1) treatment. The source is a man between 60 and 70 years old with urothelial cancer. The CDR3 runs from the conserved cysteine through the conserved F or W. The order of the fields is V gene, clone size, J gene, D gene, CDR3 protein, CDR3 DNA. The D gene is left open where the match is weak. Rows may omit the clone size; those that give it use once, few, many or a size class.

>TRBV27|-|TRBJ1-5|-
CASSSRGSNQPQHF
TGTGCCAGCAGTTCCCGGGGTAGCAATCAGCCCCAGCATTTT
>TRBV6-1|-|TRBJ2-5|-
CASSISQGGETQYF
TGTGCCAGCAGCATCTCACAGGGCGGCGAGACCCAGTACTTC
>TRBV18|-|TRBJ1-2|TRBD1
CASSPGTGIPNYGYTF
TGTGCCAGCTCACCCGGGACAGGGATCCCTAACTATGGCTACACCTTC
>TRBV6-6|few|TRBJ1-1|-
CASSYSNRANTEAFF
TGTGCCAGCAGTTACTCGAACAGGGCGAACACTGAAGCTTTCTTT
>TRBV4-2|-|TRBJ2-5|TRBD2
CASSQDSSGGAVETQYF
TGTGCCAGCAGCCAAGATTCAAGCGGGGGGGCCGTAGAGACCCAGTACTTC
>TRBV7-2|-|TRBJ2-7|TRBD1
CASSSGRTGLGEQYF
TGTGCCAGCAGCTCGGGGCGGACAGGATTAGGCGAGCAGTACTTC
>TRBV7-9|once|TRBJ1-4|-
CASSLIAKEKLFF
TGTGCCAGCAGCCTGATTGCGAAGGAAAAACTGTTTTTT
>TRBV29-1|-|TRBJ1-6|TRBD1
CSVQQGPIDSPLHF
TGCAGCGTCCAACAGGGGCCTATAGATTCACCCCTCCACTTT
>TRBV7-2|once|TRBJ2-3|TRBD2
CASSLRLAGADTQYF
TGTGCCAGCAGCTTACGGCTAGCGGGGGCAGATACGCAGTATTTT
>TRBV20-1|-|TRBJ2-7|-
CSASRGYEQYF
TGCAGTGCTAGTCGGGGTTACGAGCAGTACTTC
>TRBV28|-|TRBJ1-2|TRBD1
CASRTGTGFGYTF
TGTGCCAGCAGAACCGGGACAGGGTTTGGCTACACCTTC
>TRBV4-1|-|TRBJ2-2|TRBD1
CASSLPPGQGTGELFF
TGCGCCAGCAGCCTACCCCCGGGACAGGGTACCGGGGAGCTGTTTTTT
>TRBV6-5|few|TRBJ2-7|TRBD1
CASSNSDRVGEQYF
TGTGCCAGCAGCAATTCGGACAGGGTGGGGGAGCAGTACTTC
>TRBV6-5|-|TRBJ1-2|-
CASSYGGSGYTF
TGTGCCAGCAGTTATGGCGGGAGTGGCTACACCTTC
>TRBV4-1|-|TRBJ1-2|TRBD1
CASSRDRGLSYGYTF
TGCGCCAGCAGCCGGGACAGGGGGCTAAGCTATGGCTACACCTTC
>TRBV2|-|TRBJ1-2|-
CASSVGQNYGYTF
TGTGCCAGCAGTGTTGGACAGAACTATGGCTACACCTTC
>TRBV28|-|TRBJ2-5|TRBD2
CASRAGGQTWETQYF
TGTGCCAGCAGAGCGGGGGGGCAGACTTGGGAGACCCAGTACTTC
>TRBV7-9|-|TRBJ1-4|-
CASSAYRDPNEKLFF
TGTGCCAGCAGCGCCTACAGGGACCCGAATGAAAAACTGTTTTTT
>TRBV7-7|-|TRBJ2-3|TRBD2
CASSSSLLAGGDTQYF
TGTGCTAGCAGCTCCAGCCTACTAGCGGGGGGAGATACGCAGTATTTT
>TRBV5-1|-|TRBJ2-3|-
CASNVGLLRGDTQYF
TGCGCCAGCAACGTGGGACTTCTCCGAGGGGATACGCAGTATTTT
>TRBV6-6|-|TRBJ2-5|-
CASSLLAVQETQYF
TGTGCCAGCAGCTTACTAGCAGTCCAAGAGACCCAGTACTTC
>TRBV19|-|TRBJ2-1|TRBD2
CASSMGLAGGRYNEQFF
TGTGCCAGTAGTATGGGACTAGCGGGGGGGCGGTACAATGAGCAGTTCTTC
>TRBV9|-|TRBJ2-5|TRBD2
CASSVGLAGTLGGTQYF
TGTGCCAGCAGCGTTGGACTAGCGGGGACCCTCGGGGGGACCCAGTACTTC
>TRBV9|-|TRBJ1-6|-
CASSISGDSPLHF
TGTGCCAGCAGCATTTCAGGGGATTCACCCCTCCACTTT
>TRBV7-9|few|TRBJ1-1|TRBD1
CASSWGQGNTEAFF
TGTGCCAGCAGCTGGGGACAGGGAAACACTGAAGCTTTCTTT
>TRBV5-4|-|TRBJ2-2|TRBD2
CASSNIGGENTGELFF
TGTGCCAGCAGCAATATTGGGGGGGAGAACACCGGGGAGCTGTTTTTT
>TRBV5-1|-|TRBJ2-2|-
CASSFPGSGELFF
TGCGCCAGCAGCTTCCCAGGTTCCGGGGAGCTGTTTTTT
>TRBV5-1|-|TRBJ2-1|-
CASSNLDSYNEQFF
TGCGCCAGCAGCAATTTGGACAGTTACAATGAGCAGTTCTTC
>TRBV6-5|-|TRBJ2-3|-
CASSYSLGGSTDTQYF
TGTGCCAGCAGTTACTCCTTAGGGGGAAGCACAGATACGCAGTATTTT
>TRBV11-2|-|TRBJ2-7|-
CASSVQVGEQYF
TGTGCCAGCAGCGTACAGGTGGGCGAGCAGTACTTC
>TRBV5-1|-|TRBJ2-2|-
CASSVQGTANTGELFF
TGCGCCAGCAGTGTACAGGGTACGGCGAACACCGGGGAGCTGTTTTTT
>TRBV5-6|-|TRBJ1-1|-
CASSLGVAGREAFF
TGTGCCAGCAGCTTGGGAGTTGCGGGGCGGGAAGCTTTCTTT
>TRBV5-1|-|TRBJ1-2|-
CASSLESDYGYTF
TGCGCCAGCAGCTTGGAATCGGACTATGGCTACACCTTC
>TRBV5-1|-|TRBJ2-1|TRBD1
CASSLEGQGWNEQFF
TGCGCCAGCAGCTTGGAAGGACAGGGCTGGAATGAGCAGTTCTTC
>TRBV7-9|-|TRBJ1-1|-
CASSETEGTEAFF
TGTGCCAGCAGCGAGACAGAAGGGACTGAAGCTTTCTTT
>TRBV27|-|TRBJ1-6|-
CASSFDGTGALHF
TGTGCCAGCAGTTTTGACGGGACGGGAGCCCTCCACTTT
>TRBV5-1|-|TRBJ2-2|TRBD1
CASSLQTGLTGELFF
TGCGCCAGCAGCTTGCAGACAGGGCTGACCGGGGAGCTGTTTTTT
>TRBV4-2|-|TRBJ1-1|-
CASSPKAGVAEAFF
TGTGCCAGCAGCCCTAAAGCGGGAGTCGCTGAAGCTTTCTTT
>TRBV11-3|once|TRBJ2-1|-
CASSLPPPYNEQFF
TGTGCCAGCAGCTTACCCCCCCCTTACAATGAGCAGTTCTTC
>TRBV29-1|-|TRBJ2-7|-
CSVSPGGIYEQYF
TGCAGCGTTTCGCCAGGGGGGATCTACGAGCAGTACTTC
>TRBV18|-|TRBJ1-1|-
CASSPPARFEAFF
TGTGCCAGCTCACCACCCGCCAGGTTTGAAGCTTTCTTT